The entry below gives a single TCR beta chain sequence along with its context. The CDR3 covers 17 residues. The germline V gene has CDR1 LNHDA and CDR2 SQIVND (reference sequence). J gave up 7 bases and V 7 bases, and 14 bases lay outside the gene matches. This sample was taken from a study of blood T cell repertoires in COVID-19. Study information: COVID-19 samples, acute and convalescent, were from the United States, Italy and Spain.

The assay was immunoSEQ multiplex PCR, and TCRdb's table has in-frame clones only and misses some. The sample includes about 120,000 clones, about 88% of them seen just once. The genes are TRBV19 and TRBJ1-6, with 9 bases matching TRBD1. This TCR was recovered from a woman older than 75 with acute or convalescent COVID-19. The sequenced sample consisted of peripheral blood. Here the CDR3 DNA reads TGTGCCAGTAAGGGTGGGCCCGGACAGGGGTCGAATTCACCCCTCCACTTT. Translating it yields CASKGGPGQGSNSPLHF.